This T cell receptor (beta chain) was documented in a study of early T cells in non-severe SARS-CoV-2 infection. Whole-study context: Sequencing input comprised bulk RNA from unsorted whole blood; chain pairing was not available. Study-level results: Matching with VDJdb favored anti-spike CD8 responses (missing private and CD4 specificities).

The library protocol tagged individual cDNA molecules with unique molecular identifiers. One entry per CDR3 protein results from TCRdb running MiXCR on the 5' RACE reads. The table includes just under 60,000 distinct CDR3 sequences, more than 8.5% detected once. Concerning this clonotype: Its antigen is as yet unknown.

The V end lost 5 bases, the J end lost 2 bases, and 15 bases lay between the germline ends. CDR3 length: 15 residues. CDR1 is LNHDA, CDR2 SQIVND, per germline (reference sequence). This receptor was obtained from an adult who was a healthcare worker with PCR-confirmed SARS-CoV-2 infection or an uninfected control (not recorded which). Material: whole blood. The rearrangement joins TRBV19 to TRBJ2-5; D perhaps matches TRBD1 (6 bases). CDR3 DNA: TGTGCCAGTAGTTACCTGGGGGCGCATCAAGAGACCCAGTACTTC. Translating it yields CASSYLGAHQETQYF.